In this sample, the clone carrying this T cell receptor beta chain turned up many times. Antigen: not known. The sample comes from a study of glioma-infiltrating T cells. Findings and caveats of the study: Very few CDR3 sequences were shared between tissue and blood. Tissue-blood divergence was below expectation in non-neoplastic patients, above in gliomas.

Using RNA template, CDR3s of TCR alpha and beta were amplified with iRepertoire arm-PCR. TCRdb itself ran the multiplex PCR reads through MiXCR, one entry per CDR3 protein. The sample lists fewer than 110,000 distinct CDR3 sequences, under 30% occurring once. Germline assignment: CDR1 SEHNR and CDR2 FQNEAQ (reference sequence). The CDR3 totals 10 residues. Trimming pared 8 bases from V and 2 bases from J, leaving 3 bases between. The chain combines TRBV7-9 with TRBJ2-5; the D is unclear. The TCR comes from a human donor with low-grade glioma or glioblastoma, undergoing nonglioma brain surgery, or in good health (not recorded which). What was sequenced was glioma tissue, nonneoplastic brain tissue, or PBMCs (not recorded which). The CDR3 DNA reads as TGTGCCAGCGGTCAAGAGACCCAGTACTTC. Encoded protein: CASGQETQYF.